Listed below are T cell receptor beta chains from one sample, sequenced in a study of cytotoxic CD8 clonotypes in ibrutinib-treated CLL. TCRdb's table, derived via immunoSEQ multiplex PCR, lists solely in-frame clones and lacks some. The sample carries around 140,000 clones, roughly three quarters recorded once. The sequenced sample was PBMCs, obtained after 24 months of ibrutinib treatment. These receptors were taken from a human donor with chronic lymphocytic leukemia. Both conserved end residues are part of each CDR3. Each record gives: V gene, J gene, D gene, clone size, CDR3 protein, CDR3 DNA. The D gene is left open where the match is weak. Clone size is shown for a subset of rows, as once, few, many or a class of expanded clone.

TRBV10-3	TRBJ2-5	.	.	CAISEGQLRTQYF	TGTGCCATCAGTGAAGGGCAGCTGCGGACCCAGTACTTC
TRBV11-2	TRBJ2-1	.	.	CASSQTAYNEQFF	TGTGCCAGCAGCCAGACAGCTTACAATGAGCAGTTCTTC
TRBV9	TRBJ1-6	TRBD1	.	CASSAGQGAFGNSPLHF	TGTGCCAGCAGCGCGGGACAGGGGGCTTTCGGTAATTCACCCCTCCACTTT
TRBV7-3	TRBJ2-5	.	once	CASSFLTFGETQYF	TGTGCCAGCAGCTTCCTTACTTTTGGGGAGACCCAGTACTTC
TRBV28	TRBJ1-2	TRBD1	few	CASSPSTGPHGYTF	TGTGCCAGCAGCCCATCGACAGGGCCCCATGGCTACACCTTC
TRBV4-3	TRBJ1-1	TRBD1	few	CASSQGNRGVDTEAFF	TGCGCCAGCAGCCAAGGGAACAGGGGTGTCGACACTGAAGCTTTCTTT
TRBV2	TRBJ2-7	TRBD2	.	CASSETSGHPYEQYF	TGTGCCAGCAGTGAGACTAGCGGGCACCCCTACGAGCAGTACTTC
TRBV6-5	TRBJ1-1	.	.	CASSYFPTDTEAFF	TGTGCCAGCAGTTACTTTCCGACGGACACTGAAGCTTTCTTT
TRBV18	TRBJ2-4	.	.	CASSPGELGIQYF	TGTGCCAGCTCACCGGGGGAGTTGGGCATTCAGTACTTC
TRBV28	TRBJ2-6	.	.	CASSFPGQLSGANVLTF	TGTGCCAGCAGTTTTCCGGGGCAGCTCTCTGGGGCCAACGTCCTGACTTTC
TRBV7-9	TRBJ1-2	.	.	CASSLPTGLHYGYTF	TGTGCCAGCAGCCTCCCGACTGGGTTACACTATGGCTACACCTTC
TRBV28	TRBJ1-2	.	.	CASSLRGYGYTF	TGTGCCAGCAGCCTCCGGGGCTATGGCTACACCTTC
TRBV5-1	TRBJ1-1	.	.	CASSVIRVGTEAFF	TGCGCCAGCAGCGTGATCAGGGTGGGAACTGAAGCTTTCTTT
TRBV4-1	TRBJ2-7	TRBD1	.	CASSQAFLTGQGGAYEQYF	TGCGCCAGCAGCCAAGCCTTTCTGACAGGACAGGGAGGCGCCTACGAGCAGTACTTC
TRBV5-4	TRBJ2-3	TRBD2	.	CASSRGGPDTQYF	TGTGCCAGCAGTCGGGGGGGCCCAGATACGCAGTATTTT
TRBV28	TRBJ1-1	TRBD1	.	CASSQGQGEAFF	TGTGCCAGCAGCCAGGGACAGGGTGAAGCTTTCTTT
TRBV27	TRBJ1-4	.	.	CASSRTEEKLFF	TGTGCCAGCAGTCGGACGGAGGAAAAACTGTTTTTT
TRBV4-1	TRBJ1-4	.	many	CASSPQGGGEKLFF	TGCGCCAGCAGCCCCCAGGGAGGTGGTGAAAAACTGTTTTTT
TRBV5-1	TRBJ2-5	TRBD2	.	CASSSGAQGTQYF	TGCGCCAGCAGCAGCGGGGCTCAGGGGACCCAGTACTTC
TRBV19	TRBJ1-1	.	once	CASTIGGFTEAFF	TGTGCCAGTACTATCGGTGGATTCACTGAAGCTTTCTTT
TRBV5-1	TRBJ2-3	.	.	CASSLEGDTQYF	TGCGCCAGCAGCTTGGAAGGAGATACGCAGTATTTT
TRBV9	TRBJ1-4	.	few	CASSVGTGVNEKLFF	TGTGCCAGCAGCGTGGGGACGGGGGTTAATGAAAAACTGTTTTTT
TRBV30	TRBJ2-5	.	.	CAWAIGETQYF	TGTGCCTGGGCTATCGGGGAGACCCAGTACTTC
TRBV2	TRBJ2-3	TRBD1	.	CASRQGWTDTQYF	TGTGCCAGCCGACAGGGTTGGACAGATACGCAGTATTTT
TRBV30	TRBJ2-3	TRBD1	.	CAWSVGTGLSTDTQYF	TGTGCCTGGAGTGTAGGGACAGGGTTAAGCACAGATACGCAGTATTTT
TRBV13	TRBJ2-3	.	.	CASTHRSRTDTQYF	TGTGCCAGCACCCACCGGAGTCGCACAGATACGCAGTATTTT
TRBV5-4	TRBJ2-6	TRBD1	.	CASRLQGAGANVLTF	TGTGCCAGCAGATTGCAGGGGGCTGGGGCCAACGTCCTGACTTTC
TRBV28	TRBJ2-7	.	.	CASSPGGASSYEQYF	TGTGCCAGCAGCCCCGGTGGGGCGAGCTCCTACGAGCAGTACTTC
TRBV5-1	TRBJ2-5	.	.	CASSPGGTTEQETQYF	TGCGCCAGCAGCCCTGGGGGTACGACAGAACAAGAGACCCAGTACTTC